The subject of this entry is one T cell receptor (beta chain). This clonotype was observed a handful of times. No cognate antigen has been identified for it. No quality values exist for individual bases; no much larger clone is one base distant. These data are taken from a study of blood T cells in healthy people across ages (dated by TCRdb to the mid-2010s). Background for the entire study: In model experiments, roughly one uniquely barcoded TCR beta cDNA molecule per two T cells was captured by template switching. Using the same blood draw, the study looked at two additional independent replicas of 1 million unique cDNA reads for two donors, one aged 18 to 29 and the other aged 80 or older. Donors were grouped into four age groups: young (average 16 years), middle-aged (roughly 37), aged (roughly 62) and long-lived (over 80). Age-related changes in TCR beta repertoire diversity were measured in the study by deep sequencing normalized with unique cDNA molecular identifiers. To avoid experimental bias, donors of different ages were randomly spread across the sequencing lanes.

The protocol used for the library was 5' RACE. The listed sequencing device is Illumina HiSeq 2500. A second 7 to 11 cycle PCR used a sample-barcoded 5' primer and a J-beta primer mix. Each TCR beta cDNA molecule received a unique molecular identifier from a template-switch 5' adaptor carrying 12 random nucleotides. Each sample yielded at least 3 million CDR3-containing paired-end reads. All of the RNA was converted into first-strand cDNA using the Mint cDNA synthesis kit, with a TRBC-specific oligonucleotide serving as the primer. All cDNA was treated with uracil-DNA glycosylase and then went through a first 18-cycle PCR with the universal primers M1SS and BC2_uni_R. On the authors' methods: Each sample was normalized by randomly selecting 1 million high-quality reads, each carrying a distinct molecular identifier. Reads with shared molecular identifiers were discarded instead of being binned into consensus sequences. CDR3 identification, clonotype clustering and error correction used MiTCR with a Q25 quality threshold and the strictest error-elimination algorithm. A nonparametric unseen species model using Euler transformation provided a lower-bound estimate of total TCR beta diversity. TCRdb trimmed public reads at Q25 via fastp, called clones via MiXCR and kept in-frame beta chains. Rows merge per CDR3 protein into single entries with the most common DNA and genes. The V and J calls shown here were made by TCRdb, not taken from the authors' results. Across this sample there are 1.5 million to 2 million distinct CDR3 sequences, with just under 50% seen only once. The leading ten clones occupy approximately 2% of the sample.

The approximately 41 donors, aged about 6 to 95 years, were systemically healthy Caucasian individuals from Russia. Each donor gave approximately 9.4 milliliters of peripheral blood, drawn into EDTA-treated Vacutainer tubes. Ficoll-Paque density-gradient centrifugation was used to isolate PBMCs, with at least 6 million per sample. Trizol reagent was used to extract total RNA from the PBMCs, yielding at least 6 micrograms per sample. For every donor, flow cytometry on a PBMC aliquot measured the percentage of naive CD45RAhigh/CD27high T cells. On the study overall, not on this receptor specifically: Compared with the aged group, the long-lived group had more naive CD4+ T cells, fewer expanded clones and increased TCR diversity, suggesting age selection. Because the CMV infection status of the donors was unknown, age-related changes in expanded clonotypes may potentially have been confounded. Total diversity estimates from one million sequenced T cells were considered lower bounds and underestimates. Conclusive comparison of naive and antigen-experienced compartments was prevented by the profiling of bulk unsorted PBMCs. As age increased, observed TCR beta diversity per million T cells dropped in a roughly linear way, and a significant reduction was already evident by age approximately 40. There was a strong correlation between observed TCR beta diversity and the percentage of naive T cells measured by flow cytometry.

At the junction V is shortened by 0 bases and J by 8 bases; bases outside the gene matches: 10. The CDR3 spans 16 residues, from the cysteine through the phenylalanine. Just CDR3 DNA is preserved here, 48 bases in frame from base 1. The CDR1 and CDR2 encoded by the germline V gene (reference sequence) are DFQATT and SNEGSKA. Recombination connected TRBV20-1 to TRBJ2-1; 10 bases in between match TRBD1. The material sequenced was blood. This receptor was obtained from a woman aged 35 to 49 in good health. At the DNA level, the sequence is TGCAGTGCTAGAGATCCCCGACAGGGGGCTGTGGATGAGCAGTTCTTC. Translated, this is CSARDPRQGAVDEQFF.